The rows below give T cell receptor beta chains drawn from one sample of a study of CD8+CD57+ T cells in acquired aplastic anemia. Each CDR3 protein is one row after TCRdb ran MiXCR on the reads. The sample consists of hundreds of thousands of distinct CDR3 sequences, under 40% of them appearing once. Input material: sorted CD4+, CD8+, or CD8+CD57+ T cells (not recorded which) from PBMCs. The receptors come from a human donor with aplastic anemia. CDR3s include the opening cysteine and the closing phenylalanine or tryptophan. Some rows mark clone size as missing; the rest say once, few, many or name a class of expanded clone.

v_gene	j_gene	abundance	CDR3aa
TRBV19	TRBJ1-1	many	CASSTRTGEPEAFF
TRBV20-1	TRBJ1-6	many	CSAIDRVGSPLHF
TRBV14	TRBJ2-5	NA	CASSQGLPHTQETPYF
TRBV7-8	TRBJ2-3	NA	CASSFRVVTDTQYF
TRBV25-1	TRBJ2-5	many	CASSEWLAGGETQYF
TRBV9	TRBJ2-1	few	CASSPQTGHEQFF
TRBV6-5	TRBJ2-7	few	CASSWDNTYEQYF
TRBV10-2	TRBJ1-2	many	CASSESGAGYGYTF
TRBV7-9	TRBJ2-2	NA	CASSENEGGELFF
TRBV12-3/TRBV12-4	TRBJ1-3	few	CASSTGVSGNTIYF
TRBV20-1	TRBJ2-3	few	CSAERARGTDTQYF
TRBV9	TRBJ2-7	NA	CASSEAVTGGRYEQYF
TRBV7-2	TRBJ1-1	many	CATGWGGTEAFF
TRBV11-1	TRBJ2-7	many	CASRTSSGTGYEQYF
TRBV2	TRBJ2-7	many	CASRGQGLHEQYF
TRBV5-1	TRBJ2-5	many	CASSTDRGHETQYF
TRBV6-1	TRBJ1-1	NA	CASTASLMNTEAFF
TRBV2	TRBJ1-2	many	CASSEGRAATNYGYTF
TRBV5-5	TRBJ2-7	many	CASSTRNGGSYEQYF
TRBV20-1	TRBJ2-3	NA	CSASDRAKSTDTQYF
TRBV19	TRBJ1-2	NA	CASSSPGANYGYTF
TRBV2	TRBJ1-1	NA	CASRTQMNTEAFF
TRBV2	TRBJ2-7	many	CASSDISGGARSHEQYF
TRBV20-1	TRBJ1-6	NA	CSARDRSFGYNSPLHF
TRBV2	TRBJ2-1	few	CASRRDYLSSYNEQFF
TRBV19	TRBJ2-2	NA	CASSNTGKTGELFF
TRBV10-3	TRBJ1-1	many	CAISQMNTEAFF
TRBV7-2	TRBJ2-1	NA	CASSLVLGEQFF
TRBV20-1	TRBJ1-5	NA	CSAPPGSSQPQHF
TRBV30	TRBJ2-1	NA	CAWSVDSRSVQFF
TRBV2	TRBJ1-6	NA	CASKKGQGTNSPLHF
TRBV20-1	TRBJ2-1	few	CSAMGLAGKGDEQFF
TRBV25-1	TRBJ2-1	many	CASSDRTTVENEQFF
TRBV2	TRBJ1-6	many	CASTHGYNSPLHF
TRBV19	TRBJ2-4	few	CASSMGGGTNIQYF
TRBV29-1	TRBJ2-7	NA	CSVEVSWTGGSYEQYF
TRBV20-1	TRBJ2-1	few	CSARNMGRYNEQFF
TRBV19	TRBJ1-5	few	CASSPDRGRGQPQHF
TRBV15	TRBJ2-7	NA	CATSSTLPGLELYEQYF
TRBV2	TRBJ1-2	many	CASSEGTANKVYGYTF
TRBV19	TRBJ2-2	few	CASSIPGIITGELFF
TRBV12-3/TRBV12-4	TRBJ2-2	few	CASSRTARAGTGELFF
TRBV12-3/TRBV12-4	TRBJ1-1	NA	CASSFFQKEAFF